These 17 T cell receptor beta chains originate from one sample sequenced in a study of blood T cell repertoires in COVID-19. This table comes from immunoSEQ multiplex PCR, and its TCRdb copy is limited to in-frame clones, with some not included. The sample has 150,000 to 200,000 clones, roughly 88% seen once. Input material: PBMCs or T cells enriched from blood (not recorded which). The receptors come from a woman aged 18-30 years who had recovered from COVID-19.

The rearrangement uses TRBV28 and TRBJ1-1; no reliable D call. The germline V and J ends were trimmed by 6 bases and 5 bases, with 10 bases remaining between them. Per germline, CDR1 MDHEN and CDR2 SYDVKM. The CDR3 has 12 amino acids. The CDR3 region has the DNA TGTGCCAGCAGCCCCCTGAGGACTGAAGCTTTCTTT. Translated: CASSPLRTEAFF.

The J gene is TRBJ1-2, the V gene TRBV10-2; D remains unclear. The V gene lost 3 bases and the J gene lost 8 bases, with 25 bases spanning the gap. Germline loops: CDR1 WSHSY, CDR2 SAAADI. The CDR3 consists of 17 residues. The CDR3 region has the DNA TGCGCCAGCAGTGAATCCGCGCTTTCCCCGGATAGCGACGGCTACACCTTC. Protein: CASSESALSPDSDGYTF.

In nucleotides, the CDR3 is TGTGCCAGCAGGACTCCGGGTCAGGAAAAACTGTTTTTT. It translates to CASRTPGQEKLFF. The chain uses TRBV27 and TRBJ1-4; no reliable D call. The germline CDR1 and CDR2 sequences are MNHEY and SMNVEV (reference sequence). V was cut by 6 bases and J by 8 bases, with 13 bases left in between. The CDR3 contains 13 residues.

This chain connects TRBV13 to TRBJ2-1; 10 positions agree with TRBD1. The germline CDR1 and CDR2 sequences are PRHDT and FYEKMQ (reference sequence). The length of the CDR3 is 15 residues. With V trimmed by 5 bases and J by 5 bases, 6 bases remained unmatched. The chain's CDR3 is CASSGDRGLNNEQFF. In nucleotides, the CDR3 is TGTGCCAGCAGCGGCGACAGGGGGCTCAACAATGAGCAGTTCTTC.

The J gene is TRBJ2-5, the V gene TRBV19; 10 positions agree with TRBD1. V shed 5 bases, J shed 5 bases, and the junction held 20 bases outside the gene matches. CDR1 and CDR2 (germline): LNHDA, SQIVND (reference sequence). The CDR3 has 19 residues. The CDR3 sequence is CASSLNWGTGEGTRETQYF. For the CDR3, the DNA is TGTGCCAGTAGTCTGAACTGGGGGACAGGGGAAGGTACGCGGGAGACCCAGTACTTC.

This clone was seen a handful of times. The J gene is TRBJ2-5, the V gene TRBV5-5; TRBD2 is a possible D gene (6 bases). The CDR3 runs to 15 residues. The V end lost 0 bases, the J end lost 5 bases, and 14 bases lay between the germline ends. Germline lookup yields CDR1 SGHKS and CDR2 YYEKEE (reference sequence). The CDR3 nucleotides read TGTGCCAGCAGCTTGGCCTCGTTGGAGGGGGAGACCCAGTACTTC. Translation: CASSLASLEGETQYF.

This clone came up once. This chain joins TRBV30 and TRBJ2-7; D remains ambiguous. V lost 2 bases to trimming and J lost 3 bases, with 8 bases between them. Germline CDR1 reads GTSNPN; CDR2 reads SVGIG (reference sequence). This CDR3 contains 12 residues. The CDR3 reads CAWSRGNYEQYF. The CDR3 DNA is TGTGCCTGGAGTCGAGGTAACTACGAGCAGTACTTC.

This clone was recorded a few times. The rearrangement links TRBV28 to TRBJ1-2; D unresolved. V was clipped by 1 base and J by 2 bases, with 8 bases between them. CDR3 length: 14 residues. The germline gives CDR1 MDHEN, CDR2 SYDVKM. The CDR3 is CASSLLEINYGYTF. The CDR3 nucleotides are TGTGCCAGCAGTTTATTGGAGATAAACTATGGCTACACCTTC.

The chain uses TRBV19 and TRBJ1-1; D possibly corresponds to TRBD1 (5 bases). From germline, CDR1 is LNHDA and CDR2 SQIVND (reference sequence). This CDR3 comprises 17 residues. Deletions cut 1 base from V and 0 bases from J, with 15 bases between. CDR3 region: CASSIGYRSLMNTEAFF. CDR3 DNA: TGTGCCAGTAGTATAGGTTACAGGAGTTTAATGAACACTGAAGCTTTCTTT.

The chain couples TRBV2 to TRBJ1-5, with 7 bases fitting TRBD1. After removal of 6 bases from V and 7 bases from J, the junction contained 9 bases not matched to a gene. Per the germline V gene, CDR1 is SNHLY and CDR2 is FYNNEI. CDR3 length: 14 amino acids. The CDR3 sequence is CASSPQGRGQPQHF. The DNA of the CDR3 is TGTGCCAGCAGCCCACAGGGGAGAGGGCAGCCCCAGCATTTT. The full variable domain, completed using reference TRBV2 and TRBJ1-5, is EPEVTQTPSHQVTQMGQEVILRCVPISNHLYFYWYRQILGQKVEFLVSFYNNEISEKSEIFDDQFSVERPDGSNFTLKIRSTKLEDSAMYFCASSPQGRGQPQHFGDGTRLSIL.

The V call is TRBV15, the J call TRBJ2-1; TRBD2 is a possible D gene (6 bases). The length of the CDR3 is 17 residues. Germline V gene lookup returns CDR1 LNHNV and CDR2 YYDKDF (reference sequence). Trimming shortened V by 0 bases and J by 6 bases, and 18 bases separated the two germline ends. The CDR3 DNA is TGTGCCACCAGCAGAGATCTTATCGGAGGGCTAGGCAATGAGCAGTTCTTC. Its protein is CATSRDLIGGLGNEQFF.

The J gene is TRBJ1-4, the V gene TRBV27; 12 bases match TRBD1. Germline CDR1 MNHEY, CDR2 SMNVEV (reference sequence). V trimming: 1 base; J trimming: 8 bases; junction bases outside the gene matches: 5. The CDR3 totals 16 residues. The CDR3 loop is CASSLWGDRGREKLFF. The CDR3 nucleotides are TGTGCCAGCAGTTTATGGGGGGACAGGGGGCGGGAAAAACTGTTTTTT.

V is TRBV28 and J is TRBJ1-1; D remains ambiguous. The CDR3 runs to 15 residues. CDR1 is MDHEN, CDR2 SYDVKM, per germline. Trimming pared 6 bases from V and 11 bases from J, leaving 25 bases between. In nucleotides, the CDR3 is TGTGCCAGCAGCCATCACCGGGGTTTTTCGGGTTTCGCTTTCTTT. As protein: CASSHHRGFSGFAFF.

The rearrangement joins TRBV19 to TRBJ1-5; 9 bases are a match to TRBD1. The CDR3 consists of 15 residues. The V segment lost 6 bases and the J segment 4 bases; nucleotides outside the gene matches: 7. Per germline, CDR1 LNHDA and CDR2 SQIVND (reference sequence). For the CDR3, the DNA is TGTGCCAGTAGGAGGGACAGGGAGGGGAATCAGCCCCAGCATTTT. It translates to CASRRDREGNQPQHF.

The chain has TRBV7-3 and TRBJ2-1; 10 bases align to TRBD2. CDR1 is SGHTA, CDR2 FQGTGA, per germline. V shed 6 bases and J 4 bases; nucleotides not matched to a gene: 6. The CDR3 loop spans 15 amino acids. In DNA form, the CDR3 reads TGTGCCAGCAGTCTAAGGACTAGCGGTTACAATGAGCAGTTCTTC. Amino acid sequence: CASSLRTSGYNEQFF.

The chain recombines TRBV14 with TRBJ1-1, with D possibly matching TRBD1 (5 bases). V lost 4 bases to trimming and J lost 11 bases, with 17 bases between them. Germline assignment: CDR1 SGHDN and CDR2 FVKESK. The CDR3 covers 13 residues. The CDR3 here is CASSPRATGEAFF. In DNA, the CDR3 is TGTGCCAGCAGCCCCCGAGCAACGGGGGAGGCTTTCTTT.

This chain uses TRBV25-1 with TRBJ2-3; TRBD2 is a possible D gene (5 bases). The germline V gene encodes CDR1 MGHDK and CDR2 SYGVNS. The CDR3 consists of 14 residues. With 6 bases removed from V and 5 bases from J, the gap between germline ends came to 15 bases. Here the CDR3 reads CASRREGRGDTQYF. As DNA, the CDR3 is TGTGCCAGCAGAAGAGAGGGCCGAGGAGATACGCAGTATTTT.